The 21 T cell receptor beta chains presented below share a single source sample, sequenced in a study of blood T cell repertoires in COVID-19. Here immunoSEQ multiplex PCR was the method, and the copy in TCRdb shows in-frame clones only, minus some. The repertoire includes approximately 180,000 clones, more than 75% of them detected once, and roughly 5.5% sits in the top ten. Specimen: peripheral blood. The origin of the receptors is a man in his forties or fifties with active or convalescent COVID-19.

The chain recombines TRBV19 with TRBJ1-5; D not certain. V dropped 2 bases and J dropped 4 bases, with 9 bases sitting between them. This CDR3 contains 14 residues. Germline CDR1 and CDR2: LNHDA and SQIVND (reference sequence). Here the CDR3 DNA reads TGTGCCAGTAGTATAACGGGTTTAAATCAGCCCCAGCATTTT. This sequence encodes CASSITGLNQPQHF.

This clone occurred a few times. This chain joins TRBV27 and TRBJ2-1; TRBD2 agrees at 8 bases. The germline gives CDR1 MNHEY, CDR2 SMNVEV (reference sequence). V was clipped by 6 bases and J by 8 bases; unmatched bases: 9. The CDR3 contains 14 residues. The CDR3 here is CASRPQRESHEQFF. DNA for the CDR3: TGTGCCAGCAGACCCCAGCGGGAGTCTCATGAGCAGTTCTTC.

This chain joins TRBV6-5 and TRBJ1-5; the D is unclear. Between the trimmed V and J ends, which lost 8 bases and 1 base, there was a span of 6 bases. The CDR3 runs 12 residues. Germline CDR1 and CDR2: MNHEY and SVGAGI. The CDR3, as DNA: TGTGCCAGCCGTCTAAGCAATCAGCCCCAGCATTTT. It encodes CASRLSNQPQHF.

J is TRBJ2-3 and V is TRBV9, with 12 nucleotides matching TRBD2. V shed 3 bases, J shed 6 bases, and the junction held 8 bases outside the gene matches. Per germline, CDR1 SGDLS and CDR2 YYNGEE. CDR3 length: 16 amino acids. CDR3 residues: CASSAGLAGMVDTQYF. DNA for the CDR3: TGTGCCAGCAGCGCCGGACTAGCGGGAATGGTGGATACGCAGTATTTT.

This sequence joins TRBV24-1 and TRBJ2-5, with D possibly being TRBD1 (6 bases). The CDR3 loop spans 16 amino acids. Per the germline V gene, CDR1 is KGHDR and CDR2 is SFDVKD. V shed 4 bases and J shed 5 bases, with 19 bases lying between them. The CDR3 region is CATSDPRTAPLETQYF. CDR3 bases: TGTGCCACCAGTGACCCGAGGACAGCACCCTTGGAGACCCAGTACTTC.

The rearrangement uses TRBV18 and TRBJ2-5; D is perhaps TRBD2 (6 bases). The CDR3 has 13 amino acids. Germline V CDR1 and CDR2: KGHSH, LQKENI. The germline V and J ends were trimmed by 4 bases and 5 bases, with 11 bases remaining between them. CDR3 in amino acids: CASSLASDETQYF. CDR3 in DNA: TGTGCCAGCTCACTCGCTAGCGATGAGACCCAGTACTTC.

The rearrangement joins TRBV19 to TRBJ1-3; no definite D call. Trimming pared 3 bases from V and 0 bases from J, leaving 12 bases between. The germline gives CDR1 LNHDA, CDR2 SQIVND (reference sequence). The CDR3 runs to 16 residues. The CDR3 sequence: CASSITSQASGNTIYF. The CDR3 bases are TGTGCCAGTAGTATCACGTCGCAGGCCTCTGGAAACACCATATATTTT.

The DNA for the CDR3 is TGTGCCAGTAGTCCCCTAGCGGGGGCGAGTACTGAAGCTTTCTTT. Its protein is CASSPLAGASTEAFF. V usage is TRBV19 and J usage is TRBJ1-1, with a weak D call TRBD1 (6 bases). Trimming took 5 bases from V and 5 from J, leaving 18 bases between them. The CDR3 is 15 amino acids. The germline V gene has CDR1 LNHDA and CDR2 SQIVND (reference sequence).

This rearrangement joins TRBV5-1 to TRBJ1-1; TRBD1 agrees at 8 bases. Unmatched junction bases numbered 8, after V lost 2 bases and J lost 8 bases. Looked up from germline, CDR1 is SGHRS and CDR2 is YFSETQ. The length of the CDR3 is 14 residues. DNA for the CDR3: TGCGCCAGCAGCTTTTGGCAGGGGGCGAAGGAAGCTTTCTTT. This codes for CASSFWQGAKEAFF.

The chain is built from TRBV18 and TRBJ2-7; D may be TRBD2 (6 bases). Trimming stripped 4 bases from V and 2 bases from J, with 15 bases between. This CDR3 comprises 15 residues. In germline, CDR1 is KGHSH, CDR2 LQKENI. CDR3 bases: TGTGCCAGCTCACAAGGAGGCGGGGCCCCCTACGAGCAGTACTTC. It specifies CASSQGGGAPYEQYF.

The CDR3 here is CASSTGQLNGYTF. The CDR3 DNA reads as TGTGCCAGTAGTACCGGACAGTTAAATGGCTACACCTTC. V usage is TRBV19 and J usage is TRBJ1-2; TRBD1 might be the D (6 bases). This CDR3 contains 13 residues. Trimming took 4 bases from V and 6 from J, leaving 12 bases between them. Germline-derived CDR1 and CDR2 are LNHDA and SQIVND (reference sequence). Complete variable domain (other parts from reference TRBV19 and TRBJ1-2): DGGITQSPKYLFRKEGQNVTLSCEQNLNHDAMYWYRQDPGQGLRLIYYSQIVNDFQKGDIAEGYSVSREKKESFPLTVTSAQKNPTAFYLCASSTGQLNGYTFGSGTRLTVV.

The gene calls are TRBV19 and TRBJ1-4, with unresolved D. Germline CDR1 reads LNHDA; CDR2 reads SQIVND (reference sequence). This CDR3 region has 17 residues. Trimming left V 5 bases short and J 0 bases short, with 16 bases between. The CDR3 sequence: CASSPGWVTATNEKLFF. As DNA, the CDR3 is TGTGCCAGTAGTCCGGGGTGGGTCACAGCAACTAATGAAAAACTGTTTTTT.

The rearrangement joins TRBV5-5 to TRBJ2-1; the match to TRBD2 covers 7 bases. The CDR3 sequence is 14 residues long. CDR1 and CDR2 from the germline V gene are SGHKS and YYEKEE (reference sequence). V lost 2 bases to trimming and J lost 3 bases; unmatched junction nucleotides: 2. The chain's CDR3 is CASSFGGIYNEQFF. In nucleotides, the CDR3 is TGTGCCAGCAGCTTCGGGGGGATCTACAATGAGCAGTTCTTC.

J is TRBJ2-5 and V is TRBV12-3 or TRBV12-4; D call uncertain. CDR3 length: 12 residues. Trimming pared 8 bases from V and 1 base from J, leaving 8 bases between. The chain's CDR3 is CASAQSQETQYF. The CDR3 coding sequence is TGTGCCAGCGCCCAGTCCCAAGAGACCCAGTACTTC.

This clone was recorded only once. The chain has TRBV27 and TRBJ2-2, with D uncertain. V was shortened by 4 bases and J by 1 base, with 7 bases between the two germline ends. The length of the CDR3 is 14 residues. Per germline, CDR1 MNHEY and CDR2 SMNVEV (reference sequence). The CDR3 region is CASSWSGNTGELFF. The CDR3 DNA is TGTGCCAGCAGTTGGTCCGGGAACACCGGGGAGCTGTTTTTT.

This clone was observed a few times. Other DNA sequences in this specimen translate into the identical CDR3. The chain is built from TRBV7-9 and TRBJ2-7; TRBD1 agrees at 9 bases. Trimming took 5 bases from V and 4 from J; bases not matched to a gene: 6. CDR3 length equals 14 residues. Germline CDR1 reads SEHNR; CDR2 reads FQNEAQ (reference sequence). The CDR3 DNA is TGTGCCAGCAGCCCGCGGGACAGGGAGTACGAGCAGTACTTC. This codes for CASSPRDREYEQYF.

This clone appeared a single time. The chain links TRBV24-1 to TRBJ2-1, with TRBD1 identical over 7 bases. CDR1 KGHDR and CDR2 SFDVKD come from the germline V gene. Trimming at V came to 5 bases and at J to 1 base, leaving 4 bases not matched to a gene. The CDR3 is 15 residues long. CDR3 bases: TGTGCCACCAGTGTCCCAGGGGGATCCTACAATGAGCAGTTCTTC. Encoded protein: CATSVPGGSYNEQFF.

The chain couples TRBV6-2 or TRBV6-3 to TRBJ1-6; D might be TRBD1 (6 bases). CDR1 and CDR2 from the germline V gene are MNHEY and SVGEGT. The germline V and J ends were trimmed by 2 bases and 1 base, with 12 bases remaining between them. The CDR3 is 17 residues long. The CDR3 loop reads CASSYDRRSSYNSPLHF. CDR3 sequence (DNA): TGTGCCAGCAGTTACGACAGGAGAAGTTCCTATAATTCACCCCTCCACTTT.

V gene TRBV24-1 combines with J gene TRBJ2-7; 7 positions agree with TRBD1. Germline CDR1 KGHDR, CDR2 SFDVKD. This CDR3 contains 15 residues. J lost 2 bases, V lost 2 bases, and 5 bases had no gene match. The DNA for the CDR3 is TGTGCCACCAGTGATTCGACAGGGAAGACCTACGAGCAGTACTTC. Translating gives CATSDSTGKTYEQYF.

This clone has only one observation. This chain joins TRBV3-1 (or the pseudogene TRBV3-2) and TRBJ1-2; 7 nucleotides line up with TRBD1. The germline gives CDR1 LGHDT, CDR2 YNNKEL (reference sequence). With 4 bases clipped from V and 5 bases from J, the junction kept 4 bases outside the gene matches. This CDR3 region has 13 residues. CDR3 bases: TGTGCCAGCAGCCGACAGGGTGATTATGGCTACACCTTC. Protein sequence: CASSRQGDYGYTF.

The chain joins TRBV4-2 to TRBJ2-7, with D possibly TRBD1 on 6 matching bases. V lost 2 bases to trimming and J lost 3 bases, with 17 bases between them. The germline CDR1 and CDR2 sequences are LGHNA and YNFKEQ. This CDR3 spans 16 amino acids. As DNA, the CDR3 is TGTGCCAGCAGCCAACAAATACAGGGATGGAACTACGAGCAGTACTTC. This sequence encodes CASSQQIQGWNYEQYF.